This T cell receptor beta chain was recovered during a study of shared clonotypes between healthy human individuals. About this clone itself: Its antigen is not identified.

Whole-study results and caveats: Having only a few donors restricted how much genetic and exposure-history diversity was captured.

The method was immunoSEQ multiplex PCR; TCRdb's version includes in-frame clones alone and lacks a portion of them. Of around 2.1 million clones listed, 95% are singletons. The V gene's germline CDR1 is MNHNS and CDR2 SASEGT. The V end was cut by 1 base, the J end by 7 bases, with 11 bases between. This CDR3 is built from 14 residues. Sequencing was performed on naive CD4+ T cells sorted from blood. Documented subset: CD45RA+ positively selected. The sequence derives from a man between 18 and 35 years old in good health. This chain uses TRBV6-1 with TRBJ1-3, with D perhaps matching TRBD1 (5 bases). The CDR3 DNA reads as TGTGCCAGCAGTGAAGTAGGTGGGGGGAACACCATATATTTT. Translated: CASSEVGGGNTIYF.